These 26 T cell receptor beta chains were sequenced from one sample in a study of blood T cell repertoires in COVID-19. The protocol was immunoSEQ multiplex PCR, while the TCRdb copy is restricted to in-frame clones and leaves out a portion. The repertoire includes 200,000 to 250,000 clones, around 85% of them detected once, and 3% sits in the top ten. What was sequenced was peripheral blood. These receptor sequences come from a woman in her 30s who had recovered from COVID-19.

This sequence joins TRBV5-1 and TRBJ2-1, with 9 bases that match TRBD2. The V gene end was trimmed by 2 bases and the J gene end by 8 bases; junction bases not matched to a gene: 8. The germline V gene has CDR1 SGHRS and CDR2 YFSETQ. The length of the CDR3 is 15 residues. The CDR3 region has the DNA TGCGCCAGCAGCTTATATAGCGGGGGTCGCGATGAGCAGTTCTTC. Translating it yields CASSLYSGGRDEQFF.

The chain has TRBV25-1 and TRBJ1-2, with D tentatively TRBD1 (6 bases). The CDR3 is 13 amino acids. V lost 4 bases and J 2 bases, leaving 8 bases between the germline ends. Germline V gene sequence: CDR1 MGHDK, CDR2 SYGVNS. CDR3 sequence reads: CASSAGANYGYTF. CDR3 coding DNA: TGTGCCAGCAGTGCAGGGGCGAACTATGGCTACACCTTC.

The CDR3 spells CASSRTMGSGYGYTF. The DNA for the CDR3 is TGTGCCAGCAGCCGGACAATGGGATCTGGCTATGGCTACACCTTC. V is TRBV5-6 and J is TRBJ1-2; perhaps TRBD1 as D (5 bases). V was pared by 4 bases and J by 4 bases, with 17 bases between. Germline V gives CDR1 SGHDT, CDR2 YYEEEE. The CDR3 contains 15 residues. Full variable domain (remainder filled in from reference TRBV5-6 and TRBJ1-2): DAGVTQSPTHLIKTRGQQVTLRCSPKSGHDTVSWYQQALGQGPQFIFQYYEEEERQRGNFPDRFSGHQFPNYSSELNVNALLLGDSALYLCASSRTMGSGYGYTFGSGTRLTVV.

This chain links TRBV12-3 or TRBV12-4 with TRBJ1-2; the D is unclear. The CDR3 length is 13 residues. The V and J ends lost 6 bases and 6 bases respectively, with 14 bases between them. The CDR3 is CASSPPTTDGYTF. Here the CDR3 DNA reads TGTGCCAGCAGCCCTCCCACGACTGATGGCTACACCTTC.

The gene calls are TRBV5-1 and TRBJ2-6; 8 bases are shared with TRBD1. Germline values: CDR1 SGHRS, CDR2 YFSETQ. CDR3 length: 23 amino acids. J gave up 0 bases and V 3 bases, and 23 bases lay outside the gene matches. The CDR3 DNA is TGCGCCAGCAGCTCCGGGACAGGCAATCTTGCTGGTCCCAAGAGCTCTGGGGCCAACGTCCTGACTTTC. The encoded protein is CASSSGTGNLAGPKSSGANVLTF.

This clone appeared a single time. CDR3 bases: TGTGCCAGTAGTATGCTGTCGACACTCACAGATACGCAGTATTTT. Translation: CASSMLSTLTDTQYF. The rearrangement links TRBV19 to TRBJ2-3; D remains ambiguous. This CDR3 has 15 residues. CDR1 LNHDA and CDR2 SQIVND come from the germline V gene (reference sequence). Trimming removed 3 bases from V and 2 bases from J, with 12 bases in between.

V usage is TRBV5-4 and J usage is TRBJ2-3; D is perhaps TRBD2 (5 bases). The CDR3 covers 14 residues. V was pared by 4 bases and J by 4 bases, with 13 bases between. From germline, CDR1 is SGHNT and CDR2 YYREEE (reference sequence). The CDR3 loop is CASSIIAGSDTQYF. CDR3 DNA: TGTGCCAGCAGCATAATCGCGGGTTCAGATACGCAGTATTTT.

This chain uses TRBV9 with TRBJ2-2, with no clear D. The ends were cut back, 4 bases at V and 7 bases at J, with 8 bases in the middle. Germline values: CDR1 SGDLS, CDR2 YYNGEE. This CDR3 spans 12 amino acids. The CDR3 sequence: CASSTRGGELFF. The CDR3, as DNA: TGTGCCAGCAGCACGCGCGGCGGGGAGCTGTTTTTT.

The sample holds a few counts of this clone. The V and J genes are TRBV5-4 and TRBJ2-1, with 12 nucleotides matching TRBD2. V lost 4 bases to trimming and J lost 7 bases; unmatched junction nucleotides: 9. Germline CDR1 and CDR2: SGHNT and YYREEE (reference sequence). The length of the CDR3 is 16 residues. In DNA, the CDR3 is TGTGCCAGCAGCCAGACTAGCGGGGGCCTACTAAATGAGCAGTTCTTC. As protein: CASSQTSGGLLNEQFF.

This chain uses TRBV12-3 or TRBV12-4 with TRBJ1-2; TRBD1 might be the D (5 bases). V was shortened by 6 bases and J by 8 bases, with 16 bases between the two germline ends. The CDR3 extends over 13 amino acids. CDR3 loop: CASSRGLSRGYTF. CDR3 in DNA: TGTGCCAGCAGCCGGGGACTGTCGAGAGGCTACACCTTC.

The chain uses TRBV27 and TRBJ2-1; TRBD2 agrees at 7 bases. Germline trimming cut 2 bases from V and 4 bases from J; bases unmatched to any gene: 5. Germline values: CDR1 MNHEY, CDR2 SMNVEV (reference sequence). The CDR3 covers 15 residues. The CDR3 loop is CASSLILAAYNEQFF. In DNA, the CDR3 is TGTGCCAGCAGTTTAATTCTAGCGGCGTACAATGAGCAGTTCTTC.

About this clone itself: This sample includes further DNA sequences coding for the same CDR3. The rearrangement uses TRBV3-1 (or the pseudogene TRBV3-2) and TRBJ1-6; no clear D. Looked up from germline, CDR1 is LGHDT and CDR2 is YNNKEL (reference sequence). Between the trimmed V and J ends, which lost 1 base and 7 bases, there was a span of 5 bases. CDR3 length equals 13 residues. CDR3 protein: CASSQGPNSPLHF. The CDR3 DNA reads TGTGCCAGCAGCCAAGGGCCGAATTCACCCCTCCACTTT.

The chain has TRBV6-1 and TRBJ2-7; possible D gene TRBD2, 5 bases. Germline lookup yields CDR1 MNHNS and CDR2 SASEGT. The CDR3 has 14 residues. V dropped 3 bases and J dropped 3 bases, with 12 bases sitting between them. This CDR3 is CASSDGVPNYEQYF. In nucleotides, the CDR3 is TGTGCCAGCAGTGACGGGGTACCCAACTACGAGCAGTACTTC.

The V and J genes are TRBV2 and TRBJ2-5, with D perhaps matching TRBD2 (6 bases). Germline assignment: CDR1 SNHLY and CDR2 FYNNEI. The ends were cut back, 4 bases at V and 5 bases at J, with 20 bases in the middle. The CDR3 has 16 residues. CDR3 sequence reads: CASSVWGESPVETQYF. As DNA, the CDR3 is TGTGCCAGCAGTGTTTGGGGGGAAAGCCCTGTGGAGACCCAGTACTTC. The whole variable domain, filled in from reference TRBV2 and TRBJ2-5, reads EPEVTQTPSHQVTQMGQEVILRCVPISNHLYFYWYRQILGQKVEFLVSFYNNEISEKSEIFDDQFSVERPDGSNFTLKIRSTKLEDSAMYFCASSVWGESPVETQYFGPGTRLLVL.

The chain combines TRBV30 with TRBJ1-5; D unclear. Looked up from germline, CDR1 is GTSNPN and CDR2 is SVGIG (reference sequence). Trimming removed 3 bases from V and 1 base from J, with 7 bases in between. This CDR3 has 13 residues. This chain's CDR3 is CAWSSVSNQPQHF. The CDR3 coding sequence is TGTGCCTGGAGCTCAGTGAGCAATCAGCCCCAGCATTTT.

This rearrangement joins TRBV13 to TRBJ1-4; TRBD1 might be the D (6 bases). Germline V gene lookup returns CDR1 PRHDT and CDR2 FYEKMQ (reference sequence). V was shortened by 5 bases and J by 3 bases, with 13 bases between the two germline ends. The length of the CDR3 is 15 residues. This CDR3 reads CASSILQGPNEKLFF. The CDR3 DNA is TGTGCCAGCAGCATCCTACAGGGCCCTAATGAAAAACTGTTTTTT.

The chain is built from TRBV5-6 and TRBJ1-2, with TRBD1 matching over 7 bases. This CDR3 is built from 14 residues. V trimming: 4 bases; J trimming: 8 bases; junction bases outside the gene matches: 11. Germline V gene lookup returns CDR1 SGHDT and CDR2 YYEEEE. The CDR3 protein is CASSATGETRGYTF. In DNA, the CDR3 is TGTGCCAGCAGCGCCACAGGGGAGACGAGAGGCTACACCTTC. The complete variable domain, with remaining parts taken from reference TRBV5-6 and TRBJ1-2, reads DAGVTQSPTHLIKTRGQQVTLRCSPKSGHDTVSWYQQALGQGPQFIFQYYEEEERQRGNFPDRFSGHQFPNYSSELNVNALLLGDSALYLCASSATGETRGYTFGSGTRLTVV.

CDR3: CSVTTGTGGSYEQYF. DNA of the CDR3: TGCAGCGTCACCACCGGGACAGGGGGTTCCTACGAGCAGTACTTC. The chain couples TRBV29-1 to TRBJ2-7; the match to TRBD1 covers 11 bases. The CDR3 has 15 residues. The germline V gene has CDR1 SQVTM and CDR2 ANQGSEA. The junction had 8 bases not matched to a gene; V was cut back by 6 bases and J by 1 base.

This chain connects TRBV3-1 (or the pseudogene TRBV3-2) to TRBJ2-5; TRBD2 aligns across 8 bases. This CDR3 has 16 amino acids. The junction had 8 bases not matched to a gene; V was cut back by 1 base and J by 4 bases. CDR1 is LGHDT, CDR2 YNNKEL, per germline (reference sequence). The DNA of the CDR3 is TGTGCCAGCAGCCAAGCGTCCAGCGGGGGAGGAGAGACCCAGTACTTC. Amino acids: CASSQASSGGGETQYF.

V is TRBV6-5 and J is TRBJ1-4; no clear D gene. With 4 bases removed from V and 10 bases from J, the gap between germline ends came to 16 bases. Germline V CDR1 and CDR2: MNHEY, SVGAGI. This CDR3 comprises 14 residues. The CDR3 loop is CASSFFGPEGKLFF. The CDR3, as DNA: TGTGCCAGCAGTTTTTTCGGACCGGAGGGAAAACTGTTTTTT.

The rearrangement uses TRBV5-4 and TRBJ2-7, with D possibly being TRBD1 (6 bases). V shed 3 bases and J shed 3 bases, with 10 bases lying between them. The V gene's germline CDR1 is SGHNT and CDR2 YYREEE (reference sequence). The CDR3 loop spans 13 amino acids. The DNA of the CDR3 is TGTGCCAGCAGCTGGGGACAAAACTACGAGCAGTACTTC. This codes for CASSWGQNYEQYF.

This rearrangement joins TRBV2 to TRBJ2-7; 9 bases are a match to TRBD1. Germline V lookup: CDR1 SNHLY, CDR2 FYNNEI. V lost 7 bases, J lost 6 bases, and 7 bases stayed unmatched. The CDR3 consists of 13 residues. The chain's CDR3 is CASIGTGYSEQYF. DNA of the CDR3: TGTGCCAGCATCGGGACAGGGTATAGCGAGCAGTACTTC.

The chain has TRBV11-2 and TRBJ1-2; no clear D. CDR3 length: 13 amino acids. V lost 1 base to trimming and J lost 5 bases, with 8 bases between them. The V gene's germline CDR1 is SGHAT and CDR2 FQNNGV. CDR3 region: CASSLAPTYGYTF. The CDR3 coding sequence is TGTGCCAGCAGCTTAGCCCCGACTTATGGCTACACCTTC.

V and J are TRBV30 and TRBJ1-1; D is unclear. Per germline, CDR1 GTSNPN and CDR2 SVGIG (reference sequence). V was shortened by 2 bases and J by 2 bases, with 12 bases between the two germline ends. This CDR3 is built from 14 residues. The CDR3 nucleotides are TGTGCCTGGAGTCCCGCCACAGCCAACACTGAAGCTTTCTTT. Translating gives CAWSPATANTEAFF.

The chain couples TRBV29-1 to TRBJ2-7; 8 positions agree with TRBD1. The CDR3 runs to 14 residues. After removal of 3 bases from V and 1 base from J, the junction contained 5 bases not matched to a gene. CDR1 and CDR2 (germline): SQVTM, ANQGSEA. The CDR3 bases are TGCAGCGTTGAGGAGGACAGGGAGTCCTACGAGCAGTACTTC. This codes for CSVEEDRESYEQYF.

The chain has TRBV4-3 and TRBJ2-4; D is possibly TRBD1 (5 bases). Germline V gene data show CDR1 as LGHNA and CDR2 as YSLEER. There are 16 residues in the CDR3. Trimming pared 0 bases from V and 8 bases from J, leaving 17 bases between. The CDR3 protein is CASSQDESGYGDIQYF. The CDR3 nucleotides are TGCGCCAGCAGCCAAGATGAGTCAGGGTATGGGGACATTCAGTACTTC.